The clone carrying this TCR beta chain has only one observation. Its target is not known. This CDR3 contains 12 residues. Germline V gene sequence: CDR1 GTSNPN, CDR2 SVGIG (reference sequence). Trimming pared 0 bases from V and 8 bases from J, leaving 7 bases between. These data belong to a study of cytomegalovirus exposure and HLA in healthy donors. Broader study findings: TCR beta sequences numbering 15,000 to 20,000 were associated with HLA alleles at 0.05 false discovery rate in a later analysis.

It was healthy bone marrow donors who served as donors. Use of 60 Vbeta and 13 Jbeta primers characterized the PCR. The repertoire was sequenced with immunoSEQ multiplex PCR; TCRdb's copy has only in-frame clones and lacks some. The sample records some 130,000 clones, 70% to 80% being singletons. This chain connects TRBV30 to TRBJ1-4, with D maybe TRBD1 (5 bases). Sequencing used PBMCs. This TCR was recovered from a man aged 30 to 39 in good health and CMV-seronegative. The CDR3 here is CAWSVRGEKLFF. In DNA form, the CDR3 reads TGTGCCTGGAGTGTACGGGGGGAAAAACTGTTTTTT. The variable domain in full, completed from reference TRBV30 and TRBJ1-4, reads SQTIHQWPATLVQPVGSPLSLECTVEGTSNPNLYWYRQAAGRGLQLLFYSVGIGQISSEVPQNLSASRPQDRQFILSSKKLLLSDSGFYLCAWSVRGEKLFFGSGTQLSVL.